This TCR beta chain comes out of a study of low-dose radiotherapy and immunotherapy resistance in tumors. At the level of the study: Each patient was administered nivolumab intravenously at 240 mg, which was a flat dose, every two weeks, along with intravenous ipilimumab at 1 mg/kg every six weeks. At a dose of 200 mg/m2, intravenous cyclophosphamide was given every two weeks, one day before radiation and immunotherapy.

There are many counts of this clonotype. Primers targeting TRAV and TRBV primed first-strand cDNA, covering alpha and beta chains. With a constant-region primer and a V-primer adapter, TCRs were subjected to 20 PCR cycles of amplification. Amplifying the isolated mRNA was done by in vitro transcription. Each CDR3 protein is one row after TCRdb ran MiXCR on the reads. Here the sample spans about 39,000 distinct CDR3 sequences, around 21% being singletons. Trimming shortened V by 5 bases and J by 6 bases, and 8 bases separated the two germline ends. Per germline, CDR1 MGHRA and CDR2 YSYEKL. The CDR3 runs 11 residues. Documented time point: after trial treatment. Treatment in this sample: LDRT plus nivolumab, ipilimumab, low-dose cyclophosphamide and aspirin (RACIN trial). Donors were dosed with nivolumab and ipilimumab; they also received aspirin, low-dose cyclophosphamide and low-dose radiotherapy.

Sequences were derived from PBMCs, sampled after low-dose radiotherapy plus immunotherapy. This receptor was taken from a female donor with ovarian cancer. This rearrangement joins TRBV4-1 to TRBJ2-7, with no clear D. The DNA for the CDR3 is TGCGCCAGCAGCGCCGACATCGAGCAGTACTTC. Translated: CASSADIEQYF.